Reported below is one TCR beta chain. The source of the sample is a study of cytomegalovirus exposure and HLA in healthy donors. The primer mix had 60 Vbeta and 13 Jbeta primers. The method was immunoSEQ multiplex PCR; TCRdb's version includes in-frame clones alone and lacks a portion of them. The sample lists around 76,000 clones; around two thirds were seen once. Per germline, CDR1 DFQATT and CDR2 SNEGSKA (reference sequence). V lost 6 bases to trimming and J lost 9 bases; unmatched junction nucleotides: 5. This CDR3 has 11 residues. This TCR derives from a woman in her forties or fifties in good health and CMV-seropositive. The chain couples TRBV20-1 to TRBJ2-1; the match to TRBD2 covers 7 bases. Sequenced material: PBMCs. The CDR3 DNA is TGCAGTGCACCGCGGGGGAGTGAGCAGTTCTTC. Its protein product is CSAPRGSEQFF.